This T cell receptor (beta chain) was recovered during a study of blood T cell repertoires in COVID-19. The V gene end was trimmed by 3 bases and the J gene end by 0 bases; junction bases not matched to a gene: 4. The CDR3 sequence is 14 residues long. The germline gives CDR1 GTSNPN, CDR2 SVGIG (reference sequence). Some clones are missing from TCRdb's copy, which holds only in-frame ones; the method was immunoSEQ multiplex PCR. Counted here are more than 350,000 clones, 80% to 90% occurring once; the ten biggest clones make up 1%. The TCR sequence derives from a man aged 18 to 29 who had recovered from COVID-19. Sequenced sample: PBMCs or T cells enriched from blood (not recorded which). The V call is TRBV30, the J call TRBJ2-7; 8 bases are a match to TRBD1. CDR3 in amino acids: CAWRTGADSYEQYF. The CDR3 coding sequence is TGTGCCTGGAGGACAGGGGCCGACTCCTACGAGCAGTACTTC.